This T cell receptor (beta chain) derives from a study of shared clonotypes between healthy human individuals. Study overall: Each donor's CD8 memory used one plate, CD8 naive two, each CD4 subset three. Regarding the study as a whole: The authors sampled blood alone, and tissue repertoires likely differ.

Regarding this clone: Its antigen is currently unknown.

Produced via immunoSEQ multiplex PCR; TCRdb's table is partial and in-frame only. Counted here are 950,000 to 1,100,000 clones, roughly 75% occurring once; the ten biggest clones make up around 1.5%. Germline V gene lookup returns CDR1 SGHRS and CDR2 YFSETQ. Trimming took off 4 bases at V and 5 bases at J, with 17 bases between the two ends. The CDR3 length is 15 residues. The rearrangement joins TRBV5-1 to TRBJ2-3; a possible D gene is TRBD2 (6 bases). The sequence was obtained from a man aged 18 to 30 in good health. The sequenced sample consisted of memory CD4+ T cells sorted from blood. The subset: CD45RA-negative fraction. The CDR3 DNA is TGCGCCAGCAGCCCGGAACGGGGGAGAGGAGATACGCAGTATTTT. Translated: CASSPERGRGDTQYF.